The subject of this entry is one T cell receptor (beta chain). What it binds is not known. The sample is drawn from a study of cytomegalovirus exposure and HLA in healthy donors. Study summary: Findings of an earlier analysis included some 120 million unique TCR beta sequences from roughly 200 million T cells.

PCR involved 60 Vbeta and 13 Jbeta primers. Original analysis: Later reanalysis found about 80 million unique TCR beta chains, around 11 million of them shared. Repertoires were generated with immunoSEQ multiplex PCR, while TCRdb's copy carries only in-frame clones and drops some. D and trimming come from the DNA, and the V and J calls and clone size come from that table. The table records 100,000 or so clones, more than 75% of them present only once. This CDR3 contains 15 residues. V gave up 6 bases and J gave up 2 bases; unmatched junction bases: 8. Germline V lookup: CDR1 KGHSH, CDR2 LQKENI. Study-level points and caveats: For most subjects, TCR beta sequences were reported to predict HLA-A and HLA-B alleles with accuracy. When presence/absence was analysed, sequencing depth was taken to be roughly uniform across donors.

The chain joins TRBV18 to TRBJ1-1, with 8 nucleotides matching TRBD1. Sequenced material: PBMCs. The TCR originated in a man between 18 and 29 years old in good health and CMV-seronegative. The CDR3 region has the DNA TGTGCCAGCTCCCGGAGACAGGGGAAAAACACTGAAGCTTTCTTT. It yields the protein CASSRRQGKNTEAFF.